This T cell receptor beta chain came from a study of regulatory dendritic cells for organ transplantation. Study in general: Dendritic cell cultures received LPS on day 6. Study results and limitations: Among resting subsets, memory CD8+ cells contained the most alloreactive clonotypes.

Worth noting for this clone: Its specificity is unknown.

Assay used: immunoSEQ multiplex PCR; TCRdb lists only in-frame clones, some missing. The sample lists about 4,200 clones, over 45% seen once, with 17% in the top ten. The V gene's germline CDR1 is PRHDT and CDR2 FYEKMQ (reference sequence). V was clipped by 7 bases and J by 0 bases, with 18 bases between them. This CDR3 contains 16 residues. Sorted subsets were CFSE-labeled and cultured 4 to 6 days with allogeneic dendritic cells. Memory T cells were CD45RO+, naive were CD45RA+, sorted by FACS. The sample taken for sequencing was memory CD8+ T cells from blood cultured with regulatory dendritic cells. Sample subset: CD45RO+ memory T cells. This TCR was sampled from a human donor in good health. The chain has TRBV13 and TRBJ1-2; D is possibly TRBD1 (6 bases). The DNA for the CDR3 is TGTGCCAGCACCGCTTGGGCAGGGGACGCTAACTATGGCTACACCTTC. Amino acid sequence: CASTAWAGDANYGYTF.